This T cell receptor (beta chain) is drawn from a study of cytotoxic CD8 clonotypes in ibrutinib-treated CLL. Looking at the study overall: Once treatment had gone on for a median of around 13 months, range 6 to 36, response samples were drawn.

From germline, CDR1 is SEHNR and CDR2 FQNEAQ (reference sequence). There are 15 residues in the CDR3. V lost 5 bases to trimming and J lost 2 bases; unmatched junction nucleotides: 8. Method: immunoSEQ multiplex PCR; TCRdb's copy keeps in-frame clones and lacks some. The sample holds roughly 28,000 clones, 70% to 90% seen once. V gene TRBV7-9 combines with J gene TRBJ1-1; 7 nucleotides align to TRBD1. The source of this sequence is a human donor with chronic lymphocytic leukemia. The material sequenced was PBMCs, taken after 24 months of ibrutinib treatment. Here the CDR3 DNA reads TGTGCCAGCAGCGCCTTACAGGGGTCAAACACTGAAGCTTTCTTT. It encodes CASSALQGSNTEAFF.